This T cell receptor (beta chain) comes out of a study of vaccination and CD4 T cells after COVID-19 (dated by TCRdb to 2021 to 2024). Regarding the research as a whole: SARS-CoV-2 positivity had been established in the convalescent patients by nasal swab PCR, and mild disease was recorded in under ten of these patients and severe disease in one. Six males and four females were included in the convalescent cohort, with two Hispanic individuals, seven Caucasians, two Asians and one multiracial person represented. Participants got two doses of the Pfizer-BioNTech BNT162b2 vaccine (n=8) or two doses of the Moderna mRNA-1273 vaccine (n=2). Post-COVID blood samples were collected from convalescent patients a median of approximately 93 days after diagnosis, with a range of about 30 to 161 days. Post-vaccine blood samples were obtained a median of around 67 days after the second vaccine dose, with a range of roughly 13 to 250 days. The cultures were stimulated with overlapping spike peptide pools from SARS-CoV-2 and from the common cold coronaviruses HCoV-NL63, HCoV-OC43 and HCoV-229E. Control cultures used a CEFX viral epitope pool as positive control, an HIV-1 Nef peptide pool as negative control, or no peptide. In roughly 10 COVID-19 convalescent patients and a handful of infection-naive healthy vaccine recipients, the spike-specific CD4+ TCR repertoire before mRNA vaccination was compared with the repertoire after mRNA vaccination. Findings and caveats that apply to the study as a whole: An increase in the median number of SARS-CoV-2-reactive clonotypes from approximately 21 after infection to a few dozen after vaccination was observed, but the change was not found to be significant. Among convalescent patients, a median about 90% of the SARS-CoV-2-reactive clones seen after vaccination appeared only after vaccination, which suggests priming specific to the vaccine. Only a relatively small number of convalescent patients were included in the study, and early timepoints following natural infection were not analyzed. In convalescent patients, nearly all vaccine-specific clones (304 of 307) were found to be mono-reactive for SARS-CoV-2 spike rather than cross-reactive with common cold coronaviruses.

The meaning of the sample's treatment or condition label: roughly 10-day PBMC culture with coronavirus spike peptide pools or control peptides (ViraFEST assay). The study used the ViraFEST assay, which expanded antigen-specific T cells with peptide pools and then identified expanded clonotypes by TCR sequencing. The convalescent patients' positive SARS-CoV-2 PCR tests fell between March and December 2020, which was before the Alpha, Beta and Delta variants emerged in the United States. Some 2 million PBMCs per well were cultured in IMDM with roughly 5% human AB serum and approximately 10 IU/ml IL-2, plus 10 ug/ml peptide pools. Half of the culture medium was replaced with fresh IL-2-containing medium on days 3 and 7. CD4+ T cells were isolated after approximately 10 days of culture through negative selection using the EasySep CD4+ T cell isolation kit. Ficoll-Paque Plus gradient centrifugation was used to isolate PBMCs from whole blood, and the isolated PBMCs were then either used fresh or cryopreserved at -140C. In general, triplicate wells were set up for every culture condition.

V loses 1 base at its end and J loses 0 bases; junction bases beyond the gene matches: 9. The germline V gene (reference sequence) supplies CDR1 MNHEY and CDR2 SMNVEV. The CDR3 holds 19 amino acids from the cysteine to the phenylalanine. Just the 57-base CDR3 DNA is kept, in frame starting at base 1. Comment on this clonotype: Its antigen is unknown. It has no much larger one-base neighbor in the sample; base qualities were not kept.

Library prep was done by PCR. DNA from cultured CD4+ T cells underwent TCR sequencing with the Oncomine TCR Beta short-read assay at the Johns Hopkins FTIC core. Genomic DNA was extracted from the cultured CD4+ T cells with the QIAamp micro DNA kit. Oncomine TCR Beta libraries made from cultured CD4+ T cells were pooled using unique dual indexes and sequenced on an Illumina iSeq 100. As for the original processing: Non-productive sequences were removed, and CDR3s not starting with C, not ending with F or W, or shorter than 7 amino acids were discarded. Antigen-specific clonotypes were identified using the MANAFEST web application through comparison of peptide-stimulated wells with reference and other culture wells. An FDR below 0.05, an odds ratio above 5, and a productive frequency above 0.1% in at least two of three replicate wells were required for clones to be considered positive. A clonotype was classed as cross-reactive if the clonotype showed significant expansion both in SARS-CoV-2 spike wells and in at least one common cold coronavirus spike condition. Levenshtein distances (stringdist) and unrooted phylogenetic trees (ape) in R version 3.6.1 were used to assess CDR3 homology. TCRdb took the public reads, trimmed them with fastp at Q25, ran MiXCR for clone calling and kept in-frame beta chains. Identical CDR3 protein sequences are pooled into one entry, listed with their most common genes and DNA. The V and J calls were not made by the authors but by TCRdb's processing. The sample table records about 25,000 distinct CDR3 sequences; about half of these occur just once. 5.5% to 7% of the sample comes from the top ten.

Sequencing was carried out using CD4+ T cells from blood, cultured in vitro. The sequence was collected from a human donor who had recovered from COVID-19. The chain uses TRBV27 and TRBJ1-5; 10 central bases correspond to TRBD1. The bases read TGTGCCAGCAGTTTATACAGTGCTGGGGACAGGGGTAGCAATCAGCCCCAGCATTTT. Its translation reads: CASSLYSAGDRGSNQPQHF.